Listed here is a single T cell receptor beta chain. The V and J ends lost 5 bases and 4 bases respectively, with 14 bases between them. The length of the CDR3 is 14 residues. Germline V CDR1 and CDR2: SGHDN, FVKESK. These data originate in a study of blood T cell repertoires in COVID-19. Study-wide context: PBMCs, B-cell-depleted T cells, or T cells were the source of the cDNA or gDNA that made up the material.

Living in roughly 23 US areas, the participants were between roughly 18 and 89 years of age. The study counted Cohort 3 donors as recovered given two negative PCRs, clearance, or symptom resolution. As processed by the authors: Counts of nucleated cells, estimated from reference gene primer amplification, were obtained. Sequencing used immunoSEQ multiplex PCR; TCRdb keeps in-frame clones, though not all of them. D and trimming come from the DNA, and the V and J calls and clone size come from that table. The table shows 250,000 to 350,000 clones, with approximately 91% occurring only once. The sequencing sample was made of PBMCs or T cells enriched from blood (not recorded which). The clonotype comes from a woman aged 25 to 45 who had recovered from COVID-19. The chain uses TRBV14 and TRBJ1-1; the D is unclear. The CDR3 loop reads CASSSLFGSTEAFF. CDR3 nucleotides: TGTGCCAGCAGCTCGCTCTTCGGGAGCACTGAAGCTTTCTTT.